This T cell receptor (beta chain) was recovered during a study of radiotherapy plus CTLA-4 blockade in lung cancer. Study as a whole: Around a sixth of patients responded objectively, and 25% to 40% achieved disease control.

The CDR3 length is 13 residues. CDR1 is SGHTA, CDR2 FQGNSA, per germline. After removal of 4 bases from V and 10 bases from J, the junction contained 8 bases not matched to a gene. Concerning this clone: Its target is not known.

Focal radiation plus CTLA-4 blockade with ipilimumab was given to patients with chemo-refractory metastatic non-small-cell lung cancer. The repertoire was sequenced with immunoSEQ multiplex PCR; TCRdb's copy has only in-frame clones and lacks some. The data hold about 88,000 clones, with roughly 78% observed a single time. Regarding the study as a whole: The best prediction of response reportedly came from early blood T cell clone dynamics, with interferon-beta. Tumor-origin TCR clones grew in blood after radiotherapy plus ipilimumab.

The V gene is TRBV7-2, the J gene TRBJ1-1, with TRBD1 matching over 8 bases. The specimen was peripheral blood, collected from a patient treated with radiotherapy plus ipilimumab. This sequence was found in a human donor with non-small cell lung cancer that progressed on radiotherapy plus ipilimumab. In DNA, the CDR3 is TGTGCCAGCAGCTCCTACAGGGGGGTGGGAGCTTTCTTT. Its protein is CASSSYRGVGAFF.